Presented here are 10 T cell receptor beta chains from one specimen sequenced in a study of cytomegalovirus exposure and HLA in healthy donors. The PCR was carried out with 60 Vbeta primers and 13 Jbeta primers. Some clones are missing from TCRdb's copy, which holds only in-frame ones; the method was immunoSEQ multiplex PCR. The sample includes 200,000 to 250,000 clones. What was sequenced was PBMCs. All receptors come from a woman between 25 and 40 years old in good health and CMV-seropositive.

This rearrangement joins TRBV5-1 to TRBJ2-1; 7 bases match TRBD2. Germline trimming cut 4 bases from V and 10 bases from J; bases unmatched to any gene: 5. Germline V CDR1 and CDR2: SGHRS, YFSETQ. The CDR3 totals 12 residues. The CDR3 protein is CASSPGLREQFF. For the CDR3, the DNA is TGCGCCAGCAGCCCGGGACTACGAGAGCAGTTCTTC.

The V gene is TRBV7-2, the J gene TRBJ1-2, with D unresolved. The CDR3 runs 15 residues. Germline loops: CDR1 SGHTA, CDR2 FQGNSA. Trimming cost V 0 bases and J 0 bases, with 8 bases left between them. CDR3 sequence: CASSLATLANYGYTF. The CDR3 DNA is TGTGCCAGCAGCTTAGCCACTCTAGCTAACTATGGCTACACCTTC.

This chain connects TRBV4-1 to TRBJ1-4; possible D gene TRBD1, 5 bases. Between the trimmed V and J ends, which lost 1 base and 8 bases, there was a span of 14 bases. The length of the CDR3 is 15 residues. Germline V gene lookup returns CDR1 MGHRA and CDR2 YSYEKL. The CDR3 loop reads CASSQAGGSTEKLFF. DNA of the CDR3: TGCGCCAGCAGCCAAGCGGGGGGAAGTACCGAAAAACTGTTTTTT.

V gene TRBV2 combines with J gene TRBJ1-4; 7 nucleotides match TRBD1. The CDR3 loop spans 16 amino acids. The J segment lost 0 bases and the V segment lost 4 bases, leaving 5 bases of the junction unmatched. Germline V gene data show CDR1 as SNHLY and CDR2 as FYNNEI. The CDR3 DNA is TGTGCCAGCAGTGCCCCTACAGGGGCAACTAATGAAAAACTGTTTTTT. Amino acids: CASSAPTGATNEKLFF.

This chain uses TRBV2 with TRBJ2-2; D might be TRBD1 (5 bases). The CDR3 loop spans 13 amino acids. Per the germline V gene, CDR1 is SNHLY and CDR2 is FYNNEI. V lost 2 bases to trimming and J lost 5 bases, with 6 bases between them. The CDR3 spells CASSEQGTGELFF. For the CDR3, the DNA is TGTGCCAGCAGTGAACAGGGTACCGGGGAGCTGTTTTTT.

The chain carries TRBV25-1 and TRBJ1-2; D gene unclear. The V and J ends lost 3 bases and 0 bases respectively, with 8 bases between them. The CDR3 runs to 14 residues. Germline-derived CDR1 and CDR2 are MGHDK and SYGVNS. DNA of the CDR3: TGTGCCAGCAGTGATGAGGCTTCTAACTATGGCTACACCTTC. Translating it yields CASSDEASNYGYTF.

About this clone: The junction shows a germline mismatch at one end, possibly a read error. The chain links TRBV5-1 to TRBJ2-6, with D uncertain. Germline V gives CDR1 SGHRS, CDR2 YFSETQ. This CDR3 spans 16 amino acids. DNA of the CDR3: TGCGCCAACAGCTTGGCTGGTGACTCCGGGGCCAACGTCCTGACTTTC. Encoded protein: CANSLAGDSGANVLTF. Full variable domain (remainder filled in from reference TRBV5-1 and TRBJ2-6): KAGVTQTPRYLIKTRGQQVTLSCSPISGHRSVSWYQQTPGQGLQFLFEYFSETQRNKGNFPGRFSGRQFSNSRSEMNVSTLELGDSALYLCANSLAGDSGANVLTFGAGSRLTVL.

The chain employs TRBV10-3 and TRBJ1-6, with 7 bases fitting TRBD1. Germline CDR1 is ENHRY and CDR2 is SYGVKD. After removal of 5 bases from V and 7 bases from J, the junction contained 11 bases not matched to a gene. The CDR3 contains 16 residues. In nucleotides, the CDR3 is TGTGCCATCAGTTCATCCTCGGACAGGCAAAATTCACCCCTCCACTTT. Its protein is CAISSSSDRQNSPLHF.

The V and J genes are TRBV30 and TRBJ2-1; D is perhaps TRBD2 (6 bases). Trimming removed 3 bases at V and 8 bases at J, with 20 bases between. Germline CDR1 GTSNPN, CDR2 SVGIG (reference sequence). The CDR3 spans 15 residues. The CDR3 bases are TGTGCCTGGAGAGGAAGGGACTCCCCGCAGGATGAGCAGTTCTTC. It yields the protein CAWRGRDSPQDEQFF.

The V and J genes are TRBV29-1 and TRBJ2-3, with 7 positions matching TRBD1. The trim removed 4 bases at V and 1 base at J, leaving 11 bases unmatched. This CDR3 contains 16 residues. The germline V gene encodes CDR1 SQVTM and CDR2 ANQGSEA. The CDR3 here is CSVVGVKGAGTDTQYF. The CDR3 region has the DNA TGCAGCGTTGTGGGGGTGAAGGGGGCCGGCACAGATACGCAGTATTTT.